A selection of T cell receptor beta chains follows, all from one sample in a study of T cells in Graves' hyperthyroidism and ophthalmopathy. TCRdb processed the multiplex PCR reads anew with MiXCR; each CDR3 protein has one entry. The table lists about 330,000 distinct CDR3 sequences, roughly 13% of them singletons, with approximately 35% in the top ten. Sequenced input: blood. These receptor sequences come from a woman between 40 and 55 years old with Graves' ophthalmopathy. Both conserved end residues are trimmed from each CDR3. The D gene is left open where the match is weak. Where a row states a size, it is once, few, many or the class of an expanded clone; other rows omit it.

length	D	V	size	CDR3
10	-	TRBV20-1	few	SAPQGGQPQH
13	-	TRBV5-4	-	ASSAPTVGAYEQY
11	-	TRBV24-1	many	ATSDRGTGEAF
12	-	TRBV19	-	ASSRDRVRGGYT
13	-	TRBV27	many	ASSLTGGKNTEAF
12	TRBD1	TRBV20-1	many	SARQDRVSTEAF
13	-	TRBV29-1	-	SVEVSGYSYNEQF
12	-	TRBV20-1	many	SARDPVAAYEQY
13	-	TRBV11-1	many	ASSLAPTINTEAF
11	-	TRBV6-1	many	ASRYRENTEAF
13	-	TRBV7-2	many	ASSFAATSSYEQY
12	-	TRBV7-9	-	ASSFDLEGEKLF
13	-	TRBV10-1	many	ASSAVGGSTDTQY
11	TRBD1	TRBV28	many	ASRRDRGEKLF
6	-	TRBV5-6	few	ASSLGY
18	TRBD2	TRBV20-1	few	SARGHLAGPQEVYRETQY
11	-	TRBV2	many	ASSVLNTGELF
14	-	TRBV6-1	many	ASSERESSYNSPLH
13	-	TRBV12-3/TRBV12-4	many	ASSYRGAGLNEQY
12	-	TRBV4-1	few	ASGATTGSYEQY
9	-	TRBV19	-	ASRTDGGYT
12	-	TRBV27	many	ASSSGFGVVEAF
16	-	TRBV28	many	ASTPFSRRGKKYNEQF
14	TRBD1	TRBV6-6	many	ASSYEPTGAGNTIY
10	TRBD2	TRBV19	few	ASSVSGGAQF
11	TRBD2	TRBV28	many	ASLVAGYNEQF
13	TRBD2	TRBV7-7	few	ASSLGSGTQETQY
11	-	TRBV6-2/TRBV6-3	many	ASSSYLRNEQF
13	TRBD1	TRBV7-8	few	ASSPREGASTEAF
11	-	TRBV10-3	-	AISDDLGDTQY
11	-	TRBV12-3/TRBV12-4	many	ASSLASGTEAF
12	-	TRBV3-1	-	ASSHLGATQPQH
13	TRBD2	TRBV6-4	many	ASSDAGTGGNTQY
10	TRBD1	TRBV20-1	few	SARSRGLEQY
14	TRBD2	TRBV11-2	-	ASSFWRGGSYNEQF
9	-	TRBV7-6	-	ASSVEGEQF
12	-	TRBV12-3/TRBV12-4	many	ASTDWRELDTQY
12	TRBD1	TRBV24-1	many	ATSTGERTTEAF
11	-	TRBV6-1	-	ASFGPPTYEQY
9	-	TRBV20-1	many	SALIRDGYT
11	-	TRBV2	many	ASTEERRTEAF
11	-	TRBV19	-	ASRDTNTGELF
15	-	TRBV14	many	ASSHLLEFANTGELF
13	-	TRBV28	-	ASSLGTASNQPQH
13	TRBD1	TRBV30	few	AWSVPPLGGSPLH
12	TRBD1	TRBV12-5	few	ASGFLQGADTQY
14	TRBD2	TRBV18	-	ASSPLPSGSISEQF
12	TRBD1	TRBV3-1	-	ASSPDRAANGYT
14	-	TRBV5-1	many	ASSFKGALDNYGYT
12	-	TRBV10-3	many	AISDRQANYGYT